These T cell receptor beta chains were read from a single sample in a study of radiotherapy plus CTLA-4 blockade in lung cancer. Data came from immunoSEQ multiplex PCR; TCRdb stores just in-frame clones and leaves some out. The table shows about 73,000 clones, with 80% to 90% occurring only once. The sample consisted of peripheral blood, taken from a patient treated with radiotherapy plus ipilimumab. Receptors originate from a human donor with non-small cell lung cancer that progressed on radiotherapy plus ipilimumab. The conserved cysteine and the conserved F or W are not part of the CDR3 here.

v_call cdr3_aa
TRBV29-1 SAGQGGFGEKLF
TRBV6-5 ASSYSGGAGQPQH
TRBV10-3 AISEGGSSYEQY
TRBV2 ATSGYSNQPQH
TRBV2 ASREDSVRTEAF
TRBV5-5 ASSLYDPAYEQY
TRBV5-1 ASSWTGGNSKTGELF
TRBV11-2 ASSLIPLRTSTDTQY
TRBV9 ASSPVGRGGGSQETQY
TRBV27 ASRGMISGANVLT
TRBV2 ASSEGQGVTEAF
TRBV18 ASSNLGETQY
TRBV5-6 ASTLGGTGLIGELF
TRBV5-4 ASSSPTSGRAYEQY